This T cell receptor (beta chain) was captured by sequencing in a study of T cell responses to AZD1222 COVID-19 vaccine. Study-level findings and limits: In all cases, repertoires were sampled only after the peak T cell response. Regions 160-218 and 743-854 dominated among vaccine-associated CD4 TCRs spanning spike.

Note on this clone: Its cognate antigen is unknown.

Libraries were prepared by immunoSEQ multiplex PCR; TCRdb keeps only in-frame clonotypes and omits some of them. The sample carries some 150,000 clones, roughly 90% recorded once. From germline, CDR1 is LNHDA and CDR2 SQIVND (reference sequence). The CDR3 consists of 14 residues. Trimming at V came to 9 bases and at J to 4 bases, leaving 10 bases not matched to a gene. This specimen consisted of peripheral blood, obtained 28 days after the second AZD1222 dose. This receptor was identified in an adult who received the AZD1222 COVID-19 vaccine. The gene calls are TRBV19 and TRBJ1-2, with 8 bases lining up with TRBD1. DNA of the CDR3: TGTGCCAGAAAAACGGACAGGGAGGCCTATGGCTACACCTTC. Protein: CARKTDREAYGYTF.